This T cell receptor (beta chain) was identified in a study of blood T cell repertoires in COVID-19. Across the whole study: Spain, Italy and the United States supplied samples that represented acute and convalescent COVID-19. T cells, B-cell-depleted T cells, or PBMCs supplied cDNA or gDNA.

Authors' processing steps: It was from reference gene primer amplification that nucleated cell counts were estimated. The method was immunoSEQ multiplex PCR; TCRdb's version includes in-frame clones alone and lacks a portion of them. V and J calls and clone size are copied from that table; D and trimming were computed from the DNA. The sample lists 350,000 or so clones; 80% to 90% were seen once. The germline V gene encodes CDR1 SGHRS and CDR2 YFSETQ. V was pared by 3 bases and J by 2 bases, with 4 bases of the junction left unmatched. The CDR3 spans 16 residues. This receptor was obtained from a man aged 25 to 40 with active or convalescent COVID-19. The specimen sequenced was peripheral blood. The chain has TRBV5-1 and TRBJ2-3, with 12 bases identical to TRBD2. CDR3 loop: CASSSGLAGTTDTQYF. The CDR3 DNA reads TGCGCCAGCAGCTCTGGACTAGCGGGGACCACAGATACGCAGTATTTT. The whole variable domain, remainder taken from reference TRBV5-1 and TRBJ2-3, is KAGVTQTPRYLIKTRGQQVTLSCSPISGHRSVSWYQQTPGQGLQFLFEYFSETQRNKGNFPGRFSGRQFSNSRSEMNVSTLELGDSALYLCASSSGLAGTTDTQYFGPGTRLTVL.